The sequence of this T cell receptor beta chain was determined in a study of T cells after yellow fever vaccination. Study as a whole: It was SMART-Seq v4 Ultra Low Input that prepared the fractions with low cell numbers.

Study findings and constraints: Across the CD4 and CD8 compartments, a small share of clonotypes was present in both.

This clonotype was seen a handful of times. No antigen is known for it. Universal primer sites and UMIs were introduced during 5'RACE template-switching synthesis of TCR cDNA. TCRdb re-analysed the 5' RACE reads in MiXCR, keeping a single row per CDR3 protein. The table lists hundreds of thousands of distinct CDR3 sequences, around 4% of them singletons. The CDR3 is 14 residues long. Germline CDR1 and CDR2: LNHDA and SQIVND (reference sequence). V was cut by 1 base and J by 5 bases, with 9 bases left in between. This specimen was PBMCs, taken on the day of the yellow fever booster vaccination. The chain is built from TRBV19 and TRBJ2-1; D is possibly TRBD2 (6 bases). This clonotype was obtained from a man younger than 30 who received the YFV17D yellow fever vaccine. CDR3 residues: CASSIGGANNEQFF. Here the CDR3 DNA reads TGTGCCAGTAGTATAGGCGGGGCAAACAATGAGCAGTTCTTC.